This T cell receptor beta chain is from a study of cytotoxic CD8 clonotypes in ibrutinib-treated CLL (dated by TCRdb to 2020 to 2023). About the study as a whole: The cohort had 11 relapsed/refractory and roughly 15 treatment-naive patients; approximately 18 were IGHV unmutated. Partial responses were observed in roughly 24 patients and complete responses in 2; after a median follow-up of roughly 72 months, remission was maintained in approximately 15 patients and progression was observed in about twelve. The response samples were drawn at a median of around eleven months into treatment, with a range of about 6 to 40 months. On average, each sample had approximately 250,000 productive templates and tens of thousands of productive rearrangements. Of the 90 or so people in the trial, around 24 had longitudinal samples available. Cryopreserved peripheral blood mononuclear cells were collected before treatment, at response, and at either disease progression or sustained remission. Overall study outcomes, separate from this receptor: Clonality rose at ibrutinib response, remained stable during sustained remission, and dropped back toward baseline at progression. Public clonotypes were found to be uncommon and were observed to contract or remain stable during treatment; the increase in clonality was shown to reflect expansion of private clonotypes at ibrutinib response. Baseline clonality exceeded that of age-matched healthy donors and correlated strongly with circulating CD8+ T-cell counts. Sustained-remission and progressing patients did not have matched sampling times, and lymph node repertoires were not examined.

Each clonotype received, on average, roughly 9.6x coverage in deep resolution sequencing performed on a MiSeq, where the target depth lay between 1 in 1 million and 1 in 200,000 T cells. TCR beta libraries were generated with the immunoSEQ hsTCRB Kit. In the authors' own workflow: Data were analyzed with ImmunoSEQ Data Assistant and ImmunoSEQ Analyzer, with V, D and J genes assigned per IMGT definitions. Clonality, with values ranging from 0 to 1, was calculated as one minus the normalized Shannon entropy of productive rearrangement frequencies. Only overrepresented clonotypes making up at least 0.05% of the repertoire of each patient were included in the public clonotype analysis. Thirteen age-matched healthy donor repertoires from immuneACCESS were used as controls for clonality. TCRdb took this table from immuneACCESS and kept in-frame rearrangements with V and J called. Such tables lack part of the clones; where checked against another copy, unresolved V genes explain under half of the gap, and the rest is unexplained. V and J calls and clone size follow that table, whereas D and trimming were derived from the DNA. The table for this sample lists 30,000 to 40,000 clones; 60% to 80% of them were counted only once. The ten top clones hold about 27% of the sample.

The CDR3, cysteine through phenylalanine, is 16 amino acids long. Just the 48-base CDR3 DNA is kept, in frame starting at base 1. Trimming removed 6 bases from V and 4 bases from J; the gene matches leave 7 bases unexplained. Reading the germline V gene gives CDR1 LGHNT and CDR2 FRNRAP. Regarding this clone: Its antigen is still unknown. Within one base of it there is no much larger clone, and no base qualities were kept.

For TCR beta library preparation, around 2.2 micrograms of genomic DNA was extracted from cryopreserved PBMCs. Longitudinal blood samples from CLL patients on ibrutinib monotherapy underwent high-throughput TCR beta sequencing. Patients were enrolled in a phase 2 open-label single-center ibrutinib monotherapy trial. The sample here was PBMCs, taken before ibrutinib treatment. This sequence uses TRBV12-5 and TRBJ2-3; 13 bases in the middle match TRBD2. The TCR was taken from a human donor with chronic lymphocytic leukemia. At the DNA level, the sequence is TGTGCTAGTGGCCGCACTAGCGGGGGGGCATCAGATACGCAGTATTTT. This gives the protein CASGRTSGGASDTQYF.